This entry describes one TCR beta chain. It has no known antigen specificity. At one end, the junction sequence differs from germline, possibly due to a read error. The data were taken from a study of read filtering for tumor transcriptome and immune sequencing (dated by TCRdb to the early 2020s). A note on the overall study: Of the patients in the cohort, 16 to 20 were male and roughly 13 were female, and their mean age was about 70 years, with a range of about 40 to 85. By revised international staging, 8 patients were R-ISS I, about 15 were R-ISS II and more than five were R-ISS III. After DNase treatment, whole-transcriptome libraries were prepared using the TruSeq RNA Access Library Prep Kit. TCR-region mapped reads per sample ranged from about 4.05 to 10.27 million with IR-seq versus only about 85 to 1,300 with RNA-seq. TCR repertoires obtained by targeted immune repertoire sequencing and by bulk whole-transcriptome sequencing performed on the same bone marrow samples were compared. One main goal was a read-filtering strategy for immune repertoire data, in particular deciding whether clonotypes backed by only one read should be removed.

Every patient had bone marrow sampled at the time of active disease. Ficoll-Hypaque density gradient centrifugation was used to isolate bone marrow mononuclear cells. To remove myeloma plasma cells, the cells were labeled with CD138 magnetic microbeads on a MACS separator, and CD138-negative cells were then collected by negative selection. Flow cytometry on an Attune NxT with CD138 antibodies was used to check the purity of the isolated cells. Total RNA was extracted using TRIzol reagent and was quantified on a NanoDrop spectrophotometer. Paired RNA-seq and IR-seq were performed on the CD138-negative bone marrow sample of each patient. Overall study outcomes, separate from this receptor: The sorted CD138-negative fraction was composed of a mixed bone marrow immune population rather than of purified T cells. Clonotypes were captured by IR-seq at much higher depth and more reliably than by RNA-seq, and smaller IR-seq throughput was sufficient for identification of most shared clonotypes. Removing single-read clonotypes increased the correlation between IR-seq and RNA-seq shared clonotype proportions. Single-read clonotypes made up around 86% of clonotypes but only roughly 3.5% of total reads in IR-seq, compared with 65% to 75% of clonotypes and 40% to 55% of reads in RNA-seq.

The CDR3 starts with the cysteine, ends with the phenylalanine, and has 15 residues. Here the CDR3 DNA is all that survives: 45 bases in frame from base 1. TCR libraries were built from approximately 400 ng RNA with the Immunoverse kit, using molecular barcoded adaptors covering alpha/delta and beta/gamma chains. TCR library preparation was performed with the same RNA that was used for transcriptome sequencing. TCR libraries were sequenced on an Illumina HiSeq 4000 with 2 x 150 cycles. Concerning the study's data processing: With MiXCR, TCR reads were aligned to human V, D, J and C references and assembled into CDR3 clonotypes, with quality filtering and error correction included. The tcR package in R was used for analysis of clonotype counts and gene usage diversity. For inspection of raw mapping reads, RNA-seq reads were mapped by STAR aligner version 2.5.3a onto GRCh37 of the human genome. To test how sequencing depth affected the clonotypes detected, IR-seq fastq files were randomly downsampled with Seqtk 1.3. TCRdb reran the public reads through fastp at Q25 and MiXCR, keeping productive beta chains. Rows are unified per CDR3 protein, each entry keeping the most common DNA and genes. The V and J calls come from TCRdb's annotation, not from the publication. This sample lists approximately 45,000 distinct CDR3 sequences; 20% were detected once. The ten largest account for over 35% of the sample.

This sequence originates from a donor at least 40 years old with multiple myeloma. The sequence links TRBV12-3 or TRBV12-4 to TRBJ1-1, with the D gene uncertain. Sequenced: a population of CD138-negative cells sorted from bone marrow. This specimen's cell subset or site label, interpreted: bone marrow mononuclear cells depleted of CD138+ plasma/myeloma cells by negative magnetic selection. The CDR3 loop reads CASSPFSSKGTEASF. The DNA reads TGTGCCAGCAGCCCCTTTTCAAGTAAGGGCACTGAAGCTTCCTTT.